Listed below are T cell receptor beta chains from one sample, sequenced in a study of CXCR3-negative and CXCR3-positive naive CD8 T cells. TCRdb reprocessed the 5' RACE reads and keeps a single row for each CDR3 protein, giving no DNA. In all, the sample yields 100,000 or so distinct CDR3 sequences. What was sequenced was naive CXCR3+ CD8+ T cells from blood. These receptors all stem from a human donor in good health. Some clones in this sample may be carry-over from other donors' samples. Both conserved end residues are part of each CDR3.

j_call | v_call | cdr3_length | cdr3_aa
TRBJ1-5 | TRBV6-6 | 16 | CASSYLSGDGNQPQHF
TRBJ1-2 | TRBV25-1 | 13 | CASSESENYGYTF
TRBJ2-6 | TRBV7-9 | 19 | CASSPGQRSLRTGANVLTF
TRBJ1-1 | TRBV12-3/TRBV12-4 | 13 | CASRLTGDTEAFF
TRBJ2-1 | TRBV6-2/TRBV6-3 | 14 | CASSYVTDYNEQFF
TRBJ2-1 | TRBV5-5 | 14 | CASTPAGGINEQFF
TRBJ2-7 | TRBV20-1 | 13 | CSARRANNYEQYF
TRBJ1-4 | TRBV15 | 15 | CATSSRTATNEKLFF
TRBJ2-5 | TRBV29-1 | 13 | CSVEEGGRQGPYF
TRBJ2-3 | TRBV7-9 | 15 | CASSLGSSSTDTQYF
TRBJ1-5 | TRBV28 | 15 | CASSLHVGPPQPQHF
TRBJ2-3 | TRBV4-3 | 15 | CASSQDRADTDTQYF
TRBJ2-1 | TRBV5-1 | 17 | CASSKLAGMGLFDEQFF
TRBJ2-3 | TRBV13 | 16 | CASSQRLAGDTDTQYF
TRBJ2-1 | TRBV28 | 17 | CASSLLGAASGYNEQFF
TRBJ2-1 | TRBV20-1 | 19 | CSARDGRPTNLGSYNEQFF
TRBJ2-7 | TRBV20-1 | 15 | CSARALAGASYEQYF
TRBJ2-6 | TRBV4-1 | 18 | CASSVQGAFSPGANVLTF
TRBJ2-7 | TRBV6-2/TRBV6-3 | 16 | CASSAGLAGPSYEQYF
TRBJ1-2 | TRBV3-1 | 15 | CASSRPMEGLRGYTF
TRBJ1-4 | TRBV13 | 13 | CASSYRGNEKLFF
TRBJ2-3 | TRBV28 | 16 | CASSYRAGGSTDTQYF
TRBJ2-1 | TRBV3-1 | 14 | CASSQGQEYNEQFF
TRBJ2-7 | TRBV20-1 | 15 | CSARDRASGDYEQYF
TRBJ2-1 | TRBV29-1 | 15 | CSAQSGGGPYNEQFF
TRBJ2-1 | TRBV4-3 | 17 | CASSQETGGGDYNEQFF
TRBJ2-1 | TRBV7-9 | 11 | CASSDPRHQFF
TRBJ2-7 | TRBV7-2 | 14 | CASSFSGGAVEQYF